Listed below are T cell receptor beta chains from one sample, sequenced in a study of T cell responses to AZD1222 COVID-19 vaccine. The protocol was immunoSEQ multiplex PCR, while the TCRdb copy is restricted to in-frame clones and leaves out a portion. The repertoire includes 130,000 to 150,000 clones, about nine tenths of them detected once, and approximately 2.7% sits in the top ten. This material consisted of peripheral blood, taken on day 0 of MenACWY control vaccination. The receptors derive from an adult in good health. The CDR3 runs from the conserved cysteine through the conserved F or W. Each record gives: clone size, V gene, J gene, D gene, CDR3 DNA, CDR3 protein. D genes are given only for firm matches. Size values are once, few and many counts, or a class for expanded clones, and some rows have none.

abundance: -
v_gene: TRBV6-5
j_gene: TRBJ1-2
d_gene: -
CDR3nt: TGTGCCAGCAGCCCCCTAAGCAACTATGGCTACACCTTC
CDR3aa: CASSPLSNYGYTF

abundance: -
v_gene: TRBV10-3
j_gene: TRBJ1-2
d_gene: -
CDR3nt: TGTGCCTCAAGCGGGGGGTCGAGTGATGGCTACACCTTC
CDR3aa: CASSGGSSDGYTF

abundance: few
v_gene: TRBV29-1
j_gene: TRBJ1-6
d_gene: TRBD1
CDR3nt: TGCAGCGTTCAGGGGGATTATAATTCACCCCTCCACTTT
CDR3aa: CSVQGDYNSPLHF

abundance: -
v_gene: TRBV5-6
j_gene: TRBJ2-3
d_gene: -
CDR3nt: TGTGCCAGCAGCTTGGCGCGGGGATTCACAGATACGCAGTATTTT
CDR3aa: CASSLARGFTDTQYF

abundance: -
v_gene: TRBV6-1
j_gene: TRBJ1-1
d_gene: -
CDR3nt: TGTGCCAGCAGTGAAAGGGGCAGGAACACTGAAGCTTTCTTT
CDR3aa: CASSERGRNTEAFF

abundance: -
v_gene: TRBV24-1
j_gene: TRBJ2-7
d_gene: -
CDR3nt: TGTGCCACCAGTCACAGGTCCTACGAGCAGTACTTC
CDR3aa: CATSHRSYEQYF

abundance: few
v_gene: TRBV10-2
j_gene: TRBJ2-1
d_gene: -
CDR3nt: TGCGCCAGCAGTGTTGAGGGGCACAATGAGCAGTTCTTC
CDR3aa: CASSVEGHNEQFF

abundance: once
v_gene: TRBV10-3
j_gene: TRBJ1-2
d_gene: -
CDR3nt: TGTGCCATCAGTGAACCGGGGACCTATGGCTACACCTTC
CDR3aa: CAISEPGTYGYTF

abundance: few
v_gene: TRBV6-4
j_gene: TRBJ2-2
d_gene: -
CDR3nt: TGTGCCAGCAGTGACAGGTCCACCGGGGAGCTGTTTTTT
CDR3aa: CASSDRSTGELFF

abundance: -
v_gene: TRBV30
j_gene: TRBJ1-1
d_gene: -
CDR3nt: TGTGCCTGGGGTACAGGGTTGAACACTGAAGCTTTCTTT
CDR3aa: CAWGTGLNTEAFF

abundance: -
v_gene: TRBV5-1
j_gene: TRBJ1-4
d_gene: TRBD1
CDR3nt: TGCGCCAGCAGCTTGGGTCCAGGGGGGGATGAAAAACTGTTTTTT
CDR3aa: CASSLGPGGDEKLFF

abundance: -
v_gene: TRBV30
j_gene: TRBJ2-1
d_gene: -
CDR3nt: TGTGCCTGGAGTGAAACAGTCAATGAGCAGTTCTTC
CDR3aa: CAWSETVNEQFF

abundance: -
v_gene: TRBV5-4
j_gene: TRBJ1-2
d_gene: -
CDR3nt: TGTGCCAGCAGTTGGCGTGGGGACTATGGCTACACCTTC
CDR3aa: CASSWRGDYGYTF

abundance: -
v_gene: TRBV4-1
j_gene: TRBJ1-1
d_gene: -
CDR3nt: TGCGCCAGCAGCCCAGATAGGGGGAGGCGCACTGAAGCTTTCTTT
CDR3aa: CASSPDRGRRTEAFF

abundance: -
v_gene: TRBV7-9
j_gene: TRBJ2-1
d_gene: TRBD2
CDR3nt: TGTGCCAGCAGCGGACCGGGACTAGGAGTAAATGAGCAGTTCTTC
CDR3aa: CASSGPGLGVNEQFF

abundance: -
v_gene: TRBV28
j_gene: TRBJ2-2
d_gene: -
CDR3nt: TGTGCCAGCACCAGCCCCGGGGAGCTGTTTTTT
CDR3aa: CASTSPGELFF

abundance: -
v_gene: TRBV21-1
j_gene: TRBJ1-5
d_gene: -
CDR3nt: TGTGCCAGCAGCAAAGGACAAGTCAATCAGCCCCAGCATTTT
CDR3aa: CASSKGQVNQPQHF

abundance: -
v_gene: TRBV29-1
j_gene: TRBJ1-1
d_gene: -
CDR3nt: TGCAGCGTTGAAGCTAACGAAGCTTTCTTT
CDR3aa: CSVEANEAFF

abundance: -
v_gene: TRBV30
j_gene: TRBJ2-3
d_gene: -
CDR3nt: TGTGCCTGGGGTGGAATCTACACAGATACGCAGTATTTT
CDR3aa: CAWGGIYTDTQYF

abundance: -
v_gene: TRBV3-1/TRBV3-2
j_gene: TRBJ1-5
d_gene: -
CDR3nt: TGTGCCAGCAGCCCGTTGATTGGCAATCAGCCCCAGCATTTT
CDR3aa: CASSPLIGNQPQHF

abundance: -
v_gene: TRBV7-3
j_gene: TRBJ2-7
d_gene: -
CDR3nt: TGTGCCAGCAGCCCGAACAGGGACGAGCAGTACTTC
CDR3aa: CASSPNRDEQYF

abundance: -
v_gene: TRBV4-1
j_gene: TRBJ2-3
d_gene: TRBD2
CDR3nt: TGCGCCAGCAGTCGAAGCGGGGGTAGCACAGATACGCAGTATTTT
CDR3aa: CASSRSGGSTDTQYF

abundance: -
v_gene: TRBV6-5
j_gene: TRBJ2-7
d_gene: -
CDR3nt: TGTGCCAGCAGGGACTACGAGCAGTACTTC
CDR3aa: CASRDYEQYF

abundance: -
v_gene: TRBV20-1
j_gene: TRBJ2-1
d_gene: -
CDR3nt: TGCAGTGCTAGAGCCGGGTACGAGCAGTTCTTC
CDR3aa: CSARAGYEQFF

abundance: -
v_gene: TRBV10-3
j_gene: TRBJ1-2
d_gene: -
CDR3nt: TGTGCCACTCGGACACATAACACTAACTATGGCTACACCTTC
CDR3aa: CATRTHNTNYGYTF

abundance: once
v_gene: TRBV28
j_gene: TRBJ1-5
d_gene: TRBD1
CDR3nt: TGTGCCAGCTCGGGACAGGGGCGTCAGCCCCAGCATTTT
CDR3aa: CASSGQGRQPQHF

abundance: -
v_gene: TRBV19
j_gene: TRBJ2-6
d_gene: TRBD2
CDR3nt: TGTGCCAGTAAGGGTAGCGGGTTCTCTGGGGCCAACGTCCTGACTTTC
CDR3aa: CASKGSGFSGANVLTF

abundance: -
v_gene: TRBV4-1
j_gene: TRBJ2-1
d_gene: -
CDR3nt: TGCGCCAGCAGCCCGATATTGAAAAGCTCCTACAATGAGCAGTTCTTC
CDR3aa: CASSPILKSSYNEQFF

abundance: -
v_gene: TRBV19
j_gene: TRBJ2-7
d_gene: -
CDR3nt: TGTGCCAGTAGCCCACTAGCTAAGGGCGAGCAGTACTTC
CDR3aa: CASSPLAKGEQYF

abundance: -
v_gene: TRBV7-2
j_gene: TRBJ1-2
d_gene: -
CDR3nt: TGTGCCAGCAGCTTTAACAGCAACTATGGCTACACCTTC
CDR3aa: CASSFNSNYGYTF

abundance: -
v_gene: TRBV30
j_gene: TRBJ1-1
d_gene: -
CDR3nt: TGTGCCTGGAGCGCAGGTGTTGCTTCCGAAGCTTTCTTT
CDR3aa: CAWSAGVASEAFF

abundance: -
v_gene: TRBV27
j_gene: TRBJ2-7
d_gene: TRBD2
CDR3nt: TGTGCCAGCAGTTTCCGAGGACTAGCGGGCTACGAGCAGTACTTC
CDR3aa: CASSFRGLAGYEQYF

abundance: -
v_gene: TRBV7-3
j_gene: TRBJ1-4
d_gene: -
CDR3nt: TGTGCCAGCAGCTTAAGTAGTGCAACTAATGAAAAACTGTTTTTT
CDR3aa: CASSLSSATNEKLFF

abundance: -
v_gene: TRBV20-1
j_gene: TRBJ1-3
d_gene: -
CDR3nt: TGCAGTGCTAGTGAGGGACGTTCTGGAAACACCATATATTTT
CDR3aa: CSASEGRSGNTIYF

abundance: -
v_gene: TRBV15
j_gene: TRBJ1-1
d_gene: -
CDR3nt: TGTGCCACCTCGCCCCAAGGCAGGGGCAGGAGCACTGAAGCTTTCTTT
CDR3aa: CATSPQGRGRSTEAFF

abundance: -
v_gene: TRBV21-1
j_gene: TRBJ2-1
d_gene: -
CDR3nt: TGTGCCAGCAGCAAAAGGCTAGCGGGAGGGTACAATGAGCAGTTCTTC
CDR3aa: CASSKRLAGGYNEQFF

abundance: -
v_gene: TRBV3-1/TRBV3-2
j_gene: TRBJ1-2
d_gene: -
CDR3nt: TGTGCCAGCAGCCAAGGGGGACACCGGGGCGGCTACACCTTC
CDR3aa: CASSQGGHRGGYTF

abundance: -
v_gene: TRBV27
j_gene: TRBJ2-7
d_gene: TRBD2
CDR3nt: TGTGCCAGCAGTTTATCAGGGGCACTAGCGGGAGGGCCGAACTACGAGCAGTACTTC
CDR3aa: CASSLSGALAGGPNYEQYF

abundance: few
v_gene: TRBV5-6
j_gene: TRBJ2-7
d_gene: TRBD1
CDR3nt: TGTGCCAGCAGCTTTAACAGGGGCCGAGAGCAGTACTTC
CDR3aa: CASSFNRGREQYF

abundance: -
v_gene: TRBV11-2
j_gene: TRBJ2-7
d_gene: -
CDR3nt: TGTGCCAGCAGGTCAAGCCCGGGGGCGAAGTACGAGCAGTACTTC
CDR3aa: CASRSSPGAKYEQYF

abundance: -
v_gene: TRBV5-1
j_gene: TRBJ2-1
d_gene: -
CDR3nt: TGCGCCAGCAGCAAGGGCAGCTCGGGGGCCTACAATGAGCAGTTCTTC
CDR3aa: CASSKGSSGAYNEQFF

abundance: -
v_gene: TRBV4-1
j_gene: TRBJ1-1
d_gene: TRBD1
CDR3nt: TGCGCCAGCAGCCAACCCCGGGACGGGACAGTTTATCTTGGGAACACTGAAGCTTTCTTT
CDR3aa: CASSQPRDGTVYLGNTEAFF